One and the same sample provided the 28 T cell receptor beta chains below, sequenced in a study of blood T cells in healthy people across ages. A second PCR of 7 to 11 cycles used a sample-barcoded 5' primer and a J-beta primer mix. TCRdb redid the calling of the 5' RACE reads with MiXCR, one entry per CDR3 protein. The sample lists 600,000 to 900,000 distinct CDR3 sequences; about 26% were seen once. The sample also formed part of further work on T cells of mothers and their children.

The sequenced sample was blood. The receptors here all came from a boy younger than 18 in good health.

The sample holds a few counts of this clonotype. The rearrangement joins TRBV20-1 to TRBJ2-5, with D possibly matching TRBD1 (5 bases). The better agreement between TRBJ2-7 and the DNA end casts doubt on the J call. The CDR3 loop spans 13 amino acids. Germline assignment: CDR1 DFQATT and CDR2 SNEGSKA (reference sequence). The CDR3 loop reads CSAREAGTYEQYF. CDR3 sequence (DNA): TGCAGTGCTAGAGAGGCAGGGACCTACGAGCAGTACTTC.

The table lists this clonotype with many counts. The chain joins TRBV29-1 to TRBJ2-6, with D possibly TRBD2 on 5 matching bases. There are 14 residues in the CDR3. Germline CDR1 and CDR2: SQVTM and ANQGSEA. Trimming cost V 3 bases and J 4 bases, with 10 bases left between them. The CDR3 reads CSVEAGPGANVLTF. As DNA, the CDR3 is TGCAGCGTTGAGGCGGGTCCCGGGGCCAACGTCCTGACTTTC. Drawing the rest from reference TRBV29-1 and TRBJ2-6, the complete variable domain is SAVISQKPSRDICQRGTSLTIQCQVDSQVTMMFWYRQQPGQSLTLIATANQGSEATYESGFVIDKFPISRPNLTFSTLTVSNMSPEDSSIYLCSVEAGPGANVLTFGAGSRLTVL.

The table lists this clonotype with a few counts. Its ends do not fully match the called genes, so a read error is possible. CDR3 loop: CASSLEGTGPSYEQYF. DNA for the CDR3: TGTGCCAGCAGCTTAGAGGGGACAGGGCCTTCCTACGAACAGTACTTC. This rearrangement joins TRBV7-9 to TRBJ2-7; 9 positions match TRBD1. The germline gives CDR1 SEHNR, CDR2 FQNEAQ (reference sequence). The CDR3 is 16 amino acids. The complete variable domain, with remaining parts taken from reference TRBV7-9 and TRBJ2-7, reads DTGVSQNPRHKITKRGQNVTFRCDPISEHNRLYWYRQTLGQGPEFLTYFQNEAQLEKSRLLSDRFSAERPKGSFSTLEIQRTEQGDSAMYLCASSLEGTGPSYEQYFGPGTRLTVT.

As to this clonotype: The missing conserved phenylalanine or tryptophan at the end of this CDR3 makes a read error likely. In nucleotides, the CDR3 is TGTGCCAGCAGGCCCGAGAAGGGGGGCAACTATGGCTACACCCTC. It yields the protein CASRPEKGGNYGYTL. This sequence joins TRBV6-5 and TRBJ1-2; possible D gene TRBD1, 6 bases. The length of the CDR3 is 15 residues. The V and J ends lost 6 bases and 2 bases respectively, with 16 bases between them. Germline V gene lookup returns CDR1 MNHEY and CDR2 SVGAGI.

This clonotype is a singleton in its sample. The CDR3: CASSIRSNQKETQYF. In DNA, the CDR3 is TGTGCCAGCAGCATCAGGTCCAATCAAAAAGAGACCCAGTACTTC. The rearrangement joins TRBV9 to TRBJ2-5; D remains ambiguous. The CDR3 contains 15 residues. Germline CDR1 reads SGDLS; CDR2 reads YYNGEE. Trimming stripped 4 bases from V and 3 bases from J, with 16 bases between. Based on the CDR3 plus reference TRBV9 and TRBJ2-5, the full variable domain is DSGVTQTPKHLITATGQRVTLRCSPRSGDLSVYWYQQSLDQGLQFLIQYYNGEERAKGNILERFSAQQFPDLHSELNLSSLELGDSALYFCASSIRSNQKETQYFGPGTRLLVL.

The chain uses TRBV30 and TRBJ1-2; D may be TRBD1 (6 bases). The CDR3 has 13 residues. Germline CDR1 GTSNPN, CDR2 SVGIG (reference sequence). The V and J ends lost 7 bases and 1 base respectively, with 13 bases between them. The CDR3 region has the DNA TGTGCCTACTCCAGAGGGGGTAACTATGGCTACACCTTC. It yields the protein CAYSRGGNYGYTF.

CDR3 bases: TGTGCCAGCAGTTACTCTCCGGTGGCCCCTGGGCACACCGGGGAGCTGTTTTTT. Its translation: CASSYSPVAPGHTGELFF. The rearrangement links TRBV6-5 to TRBJ2-2; unclear D gene. The CDR3 spans 18 residues. The germline gives CDR1 MNHEY, CDR2 SVGAGI. V was trimmed by 0 bases and J by 3 bases, leaving 17 bases between them.

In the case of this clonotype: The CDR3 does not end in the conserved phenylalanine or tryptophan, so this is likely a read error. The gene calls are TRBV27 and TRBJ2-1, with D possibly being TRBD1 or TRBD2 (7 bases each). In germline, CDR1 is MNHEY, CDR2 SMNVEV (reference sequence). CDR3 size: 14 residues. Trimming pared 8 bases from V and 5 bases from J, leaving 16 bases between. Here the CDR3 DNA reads TGTGCCAGCCGGGTCCAGGGGGGGAACAATGAGCAGTTCTCC. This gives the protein CASRVQGGNNEQFS.

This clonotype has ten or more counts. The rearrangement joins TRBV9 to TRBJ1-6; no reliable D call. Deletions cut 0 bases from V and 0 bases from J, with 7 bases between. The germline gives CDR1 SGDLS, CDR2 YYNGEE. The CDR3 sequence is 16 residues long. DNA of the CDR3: TGTGCCAGCAGCGTAGGCCCCAGCTCCTATAATTCACCCCTCCACTTT. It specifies CASSVGPSSYNSPLHF.

CDR3 sequence (DNA): TGTGCCAGCAGCGACTCGGACAGGGGTGGGTCCCACGAGCAGTACTTC. Protein product: CASSDSDRGGSHEQYF. The rearrangement uses TRBV7-8 and TRBJ2-7; 9 bases map to TRBD1. Germline V gene data show CDR1 as SGHVS and CDR2 as FQNEAQ. This CDR3 is built from 16 residues. The junction had 13 bases not matched to a gene; V was cut back by 5 bases and J by 5 bases.

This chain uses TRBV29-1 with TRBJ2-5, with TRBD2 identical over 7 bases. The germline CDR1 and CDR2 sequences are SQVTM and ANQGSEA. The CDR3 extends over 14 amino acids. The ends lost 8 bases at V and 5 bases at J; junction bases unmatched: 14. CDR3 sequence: CSTALPGGWETQYF. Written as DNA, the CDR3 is TGCAGCACAGCACTCCCCGGGGGGTGGGAGACCCAGTACTTC.

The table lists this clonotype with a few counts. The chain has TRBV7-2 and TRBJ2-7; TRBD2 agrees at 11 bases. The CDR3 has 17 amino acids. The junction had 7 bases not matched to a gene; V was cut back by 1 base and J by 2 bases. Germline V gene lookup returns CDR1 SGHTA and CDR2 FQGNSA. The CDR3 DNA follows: TGTGCCAGCAGCTTAGAGTCTAGCGGGGGGTTCACCTACGAGCAGTACTTC. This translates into CASSLESSGGFTYEQYF.

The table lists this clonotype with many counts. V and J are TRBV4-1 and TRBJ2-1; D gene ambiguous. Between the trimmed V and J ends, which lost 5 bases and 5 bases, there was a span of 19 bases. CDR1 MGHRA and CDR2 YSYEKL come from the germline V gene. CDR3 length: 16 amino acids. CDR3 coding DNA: TGCGCCAGCAGCGGCCTTGGCTTTTTGGAGAACAATGAGCAGTTCTTC. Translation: CASSGLGFLENNEQFF.

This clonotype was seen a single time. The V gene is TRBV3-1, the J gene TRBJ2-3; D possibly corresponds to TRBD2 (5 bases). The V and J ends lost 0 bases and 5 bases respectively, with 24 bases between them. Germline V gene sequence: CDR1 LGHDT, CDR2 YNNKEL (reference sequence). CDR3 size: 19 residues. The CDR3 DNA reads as TGTGCCAGCAGCCAAGAGTTTATAGGATCTAGCCGTCTAGGAGATACGCAGTATTTT. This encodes CASSQEFIGSSRLGDTQYF.

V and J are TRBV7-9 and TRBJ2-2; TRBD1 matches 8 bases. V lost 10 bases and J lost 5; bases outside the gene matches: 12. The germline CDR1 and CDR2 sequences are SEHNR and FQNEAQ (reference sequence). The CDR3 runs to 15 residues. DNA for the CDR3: TGTGCCAATGGAAAAGGACAGGGCGGAACCGGGGAGCTGTTTTTT. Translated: CANGKGQGGTGELFF. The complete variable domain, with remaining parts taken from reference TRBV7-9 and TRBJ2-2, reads DTGVSQNPRHKITKRGQNVTFRCDPISEHNRLYWYRQTLGQGPEFLTYFQNEAQLEKSRLLSDRFSAERPKGSFSTLEIQRTEQGDSAMYLCANGKGQGGTGELFFGEGSRLTVL.

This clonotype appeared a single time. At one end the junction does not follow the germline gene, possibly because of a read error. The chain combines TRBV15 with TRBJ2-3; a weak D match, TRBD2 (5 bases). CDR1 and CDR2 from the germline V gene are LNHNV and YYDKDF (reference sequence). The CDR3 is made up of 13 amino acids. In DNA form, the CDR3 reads TGTGCCACCGGCGGTCAACGGGGAGATACGCGGTATTTT. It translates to CATGGQRGDTRYF.

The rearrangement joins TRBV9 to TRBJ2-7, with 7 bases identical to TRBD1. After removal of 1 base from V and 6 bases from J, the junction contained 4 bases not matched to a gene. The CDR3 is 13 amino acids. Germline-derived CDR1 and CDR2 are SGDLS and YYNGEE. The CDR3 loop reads CASSVRQGREQYF. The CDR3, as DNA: TGTGCCAGCAGCGTACGACAGGGTCGCGAGCAGTACTTC.

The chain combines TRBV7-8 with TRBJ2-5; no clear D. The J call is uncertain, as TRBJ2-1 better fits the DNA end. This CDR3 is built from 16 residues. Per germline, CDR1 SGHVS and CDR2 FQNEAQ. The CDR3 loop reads CASSFHWIHSYNEQFF. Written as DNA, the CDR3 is TGTGCCAGCAGCTTCCACTGGATCCACTCCTACAATGAGCAGTTCTTC.

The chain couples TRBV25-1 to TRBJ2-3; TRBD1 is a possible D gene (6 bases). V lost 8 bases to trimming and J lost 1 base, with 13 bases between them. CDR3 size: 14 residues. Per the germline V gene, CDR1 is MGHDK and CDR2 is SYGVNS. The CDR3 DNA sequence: TGTGCCAGCGGAGGACAGCGTGGCACAGATACGCAGTATTTT. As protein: CASGGQRGTDTQYF.

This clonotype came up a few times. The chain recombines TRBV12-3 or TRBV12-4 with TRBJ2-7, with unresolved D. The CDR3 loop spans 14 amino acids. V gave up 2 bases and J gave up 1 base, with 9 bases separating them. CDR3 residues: CASSLWRRSYEQYF. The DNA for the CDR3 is TGTGCCAGCAGTTTATGGCGCAGATCCTACGAGCAGTACTTC.

CDR3 sequence reads: CSAGRTSGSFGTQYF. CDR3 nucleotide sequence: TGCAGTGCGGGGAGGACTAGCGGGAGTTTCGGTACGCAGTATTTT. The V call is TRBV20-1, the J call TRBJ2-3; TRBD2 matches 13 bases. Trimming removed 6 bases from V and 8 bases from J; junction bases left unmatched: 11. Germline V gene lookup returns CDR1 DFQATT and CDR2 SNEGSKA (reference sequence). The CDR3 contains 15 residues.

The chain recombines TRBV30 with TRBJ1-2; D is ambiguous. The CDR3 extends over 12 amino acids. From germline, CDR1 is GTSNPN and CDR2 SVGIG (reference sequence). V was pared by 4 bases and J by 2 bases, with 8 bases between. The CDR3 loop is CAWNERNYGYTF. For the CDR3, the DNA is TGTGCCTGGAATGAACGGAACTATGGCTACACCTTC.

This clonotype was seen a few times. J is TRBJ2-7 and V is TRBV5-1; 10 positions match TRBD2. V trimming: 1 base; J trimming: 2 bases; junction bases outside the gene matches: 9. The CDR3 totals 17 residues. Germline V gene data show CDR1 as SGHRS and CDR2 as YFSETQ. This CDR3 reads CASSLSERGGLTYEQYF. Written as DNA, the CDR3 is TGCGCCAGCAGCTTGTCTGAGCGGGGGGGCCTAACCTACGAGCAGTACTTC.

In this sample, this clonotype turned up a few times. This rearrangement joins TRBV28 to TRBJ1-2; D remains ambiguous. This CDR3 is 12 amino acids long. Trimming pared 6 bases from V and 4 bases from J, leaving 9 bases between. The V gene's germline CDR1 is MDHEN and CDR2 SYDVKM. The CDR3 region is CASSRGFYGYTF. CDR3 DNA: TGTGCCAGCAGCAGAGGGTTCTATGGCTACACCTTC.

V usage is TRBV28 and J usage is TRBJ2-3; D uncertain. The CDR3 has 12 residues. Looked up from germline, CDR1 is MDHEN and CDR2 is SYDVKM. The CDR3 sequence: CALGRSTDTQYF. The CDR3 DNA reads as TGTGCTTTGGGCAGAAGCACAGATACGCAGTATTTT.

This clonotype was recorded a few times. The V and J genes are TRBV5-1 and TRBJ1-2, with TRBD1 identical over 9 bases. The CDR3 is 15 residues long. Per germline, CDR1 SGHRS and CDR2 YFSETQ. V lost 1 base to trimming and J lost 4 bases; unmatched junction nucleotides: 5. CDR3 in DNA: TGCGCCAGCAGCTTGCAACCGACAGGGGGCTATGGCTACACCTTC. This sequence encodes CASSLQPTGGYGYTF.

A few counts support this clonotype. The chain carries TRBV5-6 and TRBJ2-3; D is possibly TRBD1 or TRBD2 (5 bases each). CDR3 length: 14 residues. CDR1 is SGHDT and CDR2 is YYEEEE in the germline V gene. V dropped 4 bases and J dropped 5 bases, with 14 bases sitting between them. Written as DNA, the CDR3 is TGTGCCAGCAGCCTCCTGGGACGGGGAGATACGCAGTATTTT. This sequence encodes CASSLLGRGDTQYF.

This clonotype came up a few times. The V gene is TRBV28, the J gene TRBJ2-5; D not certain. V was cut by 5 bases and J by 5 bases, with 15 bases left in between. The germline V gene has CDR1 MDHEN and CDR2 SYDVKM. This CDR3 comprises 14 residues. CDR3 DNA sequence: TGTGCCAGCAGTCCATATGGGTCTTGGGAGACCCAGTACTTC. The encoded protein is CASSPYGSWETQYF.